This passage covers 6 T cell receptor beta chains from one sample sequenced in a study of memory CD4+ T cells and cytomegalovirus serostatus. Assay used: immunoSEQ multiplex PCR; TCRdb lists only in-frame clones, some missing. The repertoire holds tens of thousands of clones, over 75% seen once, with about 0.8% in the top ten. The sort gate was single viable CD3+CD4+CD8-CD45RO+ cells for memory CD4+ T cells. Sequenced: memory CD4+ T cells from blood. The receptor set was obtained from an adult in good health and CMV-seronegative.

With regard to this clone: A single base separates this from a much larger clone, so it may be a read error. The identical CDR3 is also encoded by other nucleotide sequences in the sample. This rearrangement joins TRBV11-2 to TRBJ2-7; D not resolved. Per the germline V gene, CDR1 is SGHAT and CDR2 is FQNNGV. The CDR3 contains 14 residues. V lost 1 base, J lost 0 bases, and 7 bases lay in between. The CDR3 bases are TGTGCCAGCAGCTTAGTCCGGAGCTCCTACGAGCAGTACTTC. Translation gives CASSLVRSSYEQYF.

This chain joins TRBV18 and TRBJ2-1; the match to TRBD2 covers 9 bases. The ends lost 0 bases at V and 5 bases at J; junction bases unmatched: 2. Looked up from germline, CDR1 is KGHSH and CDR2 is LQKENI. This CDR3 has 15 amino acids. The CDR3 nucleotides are TGTGCCAGCTCACCACCGGGACTAGCAGACAATGAGCAGTTCTTC. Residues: CASSPPGLADNEQFF. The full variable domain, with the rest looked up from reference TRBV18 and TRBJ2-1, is NAGVMQNPRHLVRRRGQEARLRCSPMKGHSHVYWYRQLPEEGLKFMVYLQKENIIDESGMPKERFSAEFPKEGPSILRIQQVVRGDSAAYFCASSPPGLADNEQFFGPGTRLTVL.

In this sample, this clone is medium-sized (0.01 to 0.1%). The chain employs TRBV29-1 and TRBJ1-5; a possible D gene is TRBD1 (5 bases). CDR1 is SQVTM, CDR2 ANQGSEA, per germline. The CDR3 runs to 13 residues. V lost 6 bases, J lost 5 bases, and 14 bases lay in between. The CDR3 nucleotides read TGCAGCGTCGCCCAGGGTCAGGATCAGCCCCAGCATTTT. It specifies CSVAQGQDQPQHF. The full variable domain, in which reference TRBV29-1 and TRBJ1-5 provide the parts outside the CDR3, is SAVISQKPSRDICQRGTSLTIQCQVDSQVTMMFWYRQQPGQSLTLIATANQGSEATYESGFVIDKFPISRPNLTFSTLTVSNMSPEDSSIYLCSVAQGQDQPQHFGDGTRLSIL.

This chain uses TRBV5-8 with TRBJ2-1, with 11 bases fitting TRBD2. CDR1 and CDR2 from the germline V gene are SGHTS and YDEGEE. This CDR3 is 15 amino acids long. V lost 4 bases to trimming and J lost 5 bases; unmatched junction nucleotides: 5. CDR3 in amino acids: CASSPRLAGNNEQFF. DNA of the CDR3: TGTGCCAGCAGCCCAAGACTAGCGGGAAACAATGAGCAGTTCTTC.

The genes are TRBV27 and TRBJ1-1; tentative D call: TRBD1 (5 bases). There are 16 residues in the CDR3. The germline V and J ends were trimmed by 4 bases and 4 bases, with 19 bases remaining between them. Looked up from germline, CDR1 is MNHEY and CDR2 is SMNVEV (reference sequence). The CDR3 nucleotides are TGTGCCAGCAGTTCCGGTTTTCAGGGTTTGTCCACTGAAGCTTTCTTT. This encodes CASSSGFQGLSTEAFF.

The CDR3 coding sequence is TGCGCCAGCAGCCAAGATGGGTGGGACACAGATACGCAGTATTTT. This encodes CASSQDGWDTDTQYF. The V gene is TRBV4-1, the J gene TRBJ2-3; D unresolved. The CDR3 is made up of 15 amino acids. V was clipped by 0 bases and J by 2 bases, with 9 bases between them. Germline loops: CDR1 MGHRA, CDR2 YSYEKL.